This paragraph reports one T cell receptor beta chain. This record comes from a study of memory CD4+ T cells and cytomegalovirus serostatus. The table came from immunoSEQ multiplex PCR; TCRdb's copy has only in-frame clones and leaves some out. The repertoire has some 50,000 clones, around 70% of them found once; the top ten carry more than 1%. The sort gate was single viable CD3+CD4+CD8-CD45RO+ cells for memory CD4+ T cells. The CDR3 extends over 16 amino acids. The V gene lost 2 bases and the J gene lost 2 bases, with 13 bases spanning the gap. Germline CDR1 SGHDT, CDR2 YYEEEE. V and J are TRBV5-6 and TRBJ2-2; D is unclear. The sample consisted of memory CD4+ T cells from blood. The receptor's source is an adult in good health and CMV-seropositive. The CDR3 loop reads CASSLRTDDNTGELFF. In DNA form, the CDR3 reads TGTGCCAGCAGCTTAAGAACAGATGATAACACCGGGGAGCTGTTTTTT.